These 21 T cell receptor beta chains were all obtained from the same sample, sequenced in a study of monozygotic twins with inflammatory bowel disease. TCRdb reprocessed the 5' RACE reads, with one entry per CDR3 protein and no DNA. The listing records a few hundred thousand distinct CDR3 sequences. Sample: blood. These receptors all come from a human donor with ulcerative colitis or Crohn's disease, or a healthy co-twin of an affected twin (not recorded which).

This chain joins TRBV4-3 and TRBJ2-7; no DNA is available, so the TRBD2 call from TCRdb remains unchecked. CDR1 is LGHNA, CDR2 YSLEER, per germline. This CDR3 is built from 16 residues. CDR3 sequence reads: CASSQAHASGSYEQYF.

V is TRBV6-2 or TRBV6-3 and J is TRBJ2-7; TCRdb gives TRBD1 as the D gene, but with no DNA this cannot be confirmed. The CDR3 sequence is 15 residues long. Looked up from germline, CDR1 is MNHEY and CDR2 is SVGEGT. The CDR3 region is CASSSGGGLSYEQYF.

The V and J genes are TRBV5-1 and TRBJ1-4; TCRdb's D call of TRBD1 is untestable without DNA. The CDR3 runs 15 residues. Germline CDR1 SGHRS, CDR2 YFSETQ. CDR3 region: CASSPADRGEEKLFF.

V gene TRBV5-1 combines with J gene TRBJ2-3; TCRdb proposes TRBD1, but this gene call is untestable without DNA. This CDR3 is 14 amino acids long. Germline lookup yields CDR1 SGHRS and CDR2 YFSETQ. The CDR3 region is CASSRTQGTDTQYF.

V usage is TRBV3-1 and J usage is TRBJ2-7. The CDR3 is made up of 16 amino acids. CDR1 and CDR2 from the germline V gene are LGHDT and YNNKEL (reference sequence). The CDR3: CASSHVATETPYEQYF.

The rearrangement links TRBV5-1 to TRBJ1-1. The germline CDR1 and CDR2 sequences are SGHRS and YFSETQ. This CDR3 contains 13 residues. The CDR3 is CASSLDMNTEAFF. Full variable domain (missing parts from reference TRBV5-1 and TRBJ1-1): KAGVTQTPRYLIKTRGQQVTLSCSPISGHRSVSWYQQTPGQGLQFLFEYFSETQRNKGNFPGRFSGRQFSNSRSEMNVSTLELGDSALYLCASSLDMNTEAFFGQGTRLTVV.

J is TRBJ2-1 and V is TRBV5-1; the TCRdb call, TRBD2, lacks DNA for checking. The CDR3 is 21 amino acids. Germline V CDR1 and CDR2: SGHRS, YFSETQ. CDR3 region: CASSLGSGRLAGDIPYNEQFF.

The rearrangement links TRBV24-1 to TRBJ2-1; there is no DNA to check the TCRdb D call of TRBD1. The germline V gene encodes CDR1 KGHDR and CDR2 SFDVKD. The CDR3 contains 17 residues. CDR3 loop: CATSKRRRTGKNNEQFF.

V and J are TRBV9 and TRBJ2-2; TCRdb outputs TRBD2, but without DNA this stays unchecked. Germline V gene sequence: CDR1 SGDLS, CDR2 YYNGEE. This CDR3 spans 18 amino acids. This chain's CDR3 is CASSVATGASGFTGELFF. Full variable domain (missing parts from reference TRBV9 and TRBJ2-2): DSGVTQTPKHLITATGQRVTLRCSPRSGDLSVYWYQQSLDQGLQFLIQYYNGEERAKGNILERFSAQQFPDLHSELNLSSLELGDSALYFCASSVATGASGFTGELFFGEGSRLTVL.

This chain joins TRBV12-3 or TRBV12-4 and TRBJ1-1; TCRdb proposes TRBD1, but this gene call is untestable without DNA. The CDR3 consists of 15 residues. This CDR3 reads CASSSSGTGGTEAFF.

This chain joins TRBV5-1 and TRBJ2-2; TCRdb names TRBD1, which stays unverified in the absence of DNA. Germline assignment: CDR1 SGHRS and CDR2 YFSETQ. This CDR3 contains 15 residues. The CDR3 loop is CASNRDTVVTGELFF.

The rearrangement uses TRBV7-9 and TRBJ2-1; the D gene TCRdb calls, TRBD2, cannot be checked with no DNA. This CDR3 spans 17 amino acids. Germline V gives CDR1 SEHNR, CDR2 FQNEAQ (reference sequence). The CDR3 loop is CASSSATSGGLYNEQFF.

The chain is built from TRBV14 and TRBJ1-2; lacking DNA, the TRBD1 call made by TCRdb goes unchecked. The CDR3 contains 15 residues. Germline V gene lookup returns CDR1 SGHDN and CDR2 FVKESK. The CDR3 is CASSPAGTVNYGYTF.

The rearrangement uses TRBV3-1 and TRBJ1-1; as DNA is missing, the TRBD1 call by TCRdb cannot be tested. The CDR3 is 15 residues long. The V gene's germline CDR1 is LGHDT and CDR2 YNNKEL (reference sequence). This CDR3 reads CASSEQGASYTEAFF.

The chain joins TRBV20-1 to TRBJ1-6; TCRdb indicates TRBD1, and absent DNA this call remains unverified. The CDR3 length is 17 residues. Germline CDR1 reads DFQATT; CDR2 reads SNEGSKA (reference sequence). The CDR3 is CSADETGISSYNSPLHF.

This chain uses TRBV3-1 with TRBJ2-2. CDR1 is LGHDT, CDR2 YNNKEL, per germline (reference sequence). The CDR3 has 16 residues. The CDR3 region is CASSQNLFANTGELFF.

The V call is TRBV29-1, the J call TRBJ2-7; checking the TCRdb D call of TRBD1 is not possible without DNA. Germline values: CDR1 SQVTM, CDR2 ANQGSEA. The CDR3 has 15 amino acids. Here the CDR3 reads CSVDGAGANSYEQYF.

The rearrangement uses TRBV6-1 and TRBJ2-6; TCRdb calls TRBD1, which cannot be checked without DNA. Germline V lookup: CDR1 MNHNS, CDR2 SASEGT. The CDR3 is 15 residues long. CDR3: CASSLTGVGANVLTF.

The genes are TRBV12-3 or TRBV12-4 and TRBJ1-6; TCRdb designates TRBD1, a call that cannot be tested without DNA. The CDR3 consists of 15 residues. CDR3 amino acids: CASSLQGAANSPLHF.

The V gene is TRBV24-1, the J gene TRBJ2-2. The germline gives CDR1 KGHDR, CDR2 SFDVKD. The CDR3 consists of 14 residues. The CDR3 loop is CATTPGLNTGELFF.

This rearrangement joins TRBV14 to TRBJ2-3; TCRdb designates TRBD1, a call that cannot be tested without DNA. The length of the CDR3 is 12 residues. Germline V gives CDR1 SGHDN, CDR2 FVKESK. The CDR3 sequence is CASSGTGGTQYF. The whole variable domain, filled in from reference TRBV14 and TRBJ2-3, reads EAGVTQFPSHSVIEKGQTVTLRCDPISGHDNLYWYRRVMGKEIKFLLHFVKESKQDESGMPNNRFLAERTGGTYSTLKVQPAELEDSGVYFCASSGTGGTQYFGPGTRLTVL.